This is a list of T cell receptor beta chains from one sample in a study of vaccination effects on CD4 cells after COVID-19. TCRdb keeps only in-frame clones here, not all; method: immunoSEQ multiplex PCR. Among tens of thousands of clones listed, around 79% were seen once. Their target antigens are unknown. The specimen comprised CD4+ T cells from PBMCs cultured with HCoV-NL63 spike peptides, sampled before COVID-19 vaccination. These receptors were collected from a human donor who received a COVID-19 vaccine. The CDR3 runs from the conserved cysteine through the conserved F or W. Each record gives: clone size, CDR3 length, D gene, V gene, J gene, CDR3 DNA, CDR3 protein. D genes are given only for firm matches. A row's size may be missing; if present it is once, few, many or a size class.

clone_size: once
cdr3_length: 12
d_call: -
v_call: TRBV12-3/TRBV12-4
j_call: TRBJ2-3
cdr3_nt: TGTGCCAGCAGTTTAGGAGACGATACGCAGTATTTT
cdr3_aa: CASSLGDDTQYF

clone_size: -
cdr3_length: 14
d_call: TRBD1
v_call: TRBV18
j_call: TRBJ1-1
cdr3_nt: TGTGCCAGCTCACTATTGACAGGGTGGCCTGAAGCTTTCTTT
cdr3_aa: CASSLLTGWPEAFF

clone_size: -
cdr3_length: 16
d_call: TRBD1
v_call: TRBV29-1
j_call: TRBJ1-3
cdr3_nt: TGCAGCGCCGGTCGAGGGACAGGGGCCTCTGGAAACACCATATATTTT
cdr3_aa: CSAGRGTGASGNTIYF

clone_size: -
cdr3_length: 14
d_call: -
v_call: TRBV19
j_call: TRBJ2-5
cdr3_nt: TGTGCCAGTAGTATCGAGGGTCAGCGGAAGACCCAGTACTTC
cdr3_aa: CASSIEGQRKTQYF

clone_size: -
cdr3_length: 14
d_call: TRBD1
v_call: TRBV30
j_call: TRBJ1-5
cdr3_nt: TGTGCCTGGAAAGAGGGACAGTCTGCGGGGCCCCAGCATTTT
cdr3_aa: CAWKEGQSAGPQHF

clone_size: -
cdr3_length: 14
d_call: -
v_call: TRBV6-5
j_call: TRBJ1-4
cdr3_nt: TGTGCCAGCAGGGATGACGCAACTAATGAAAAACTGTTTTTT
cdr3_aa: CASRDDATNEKLFF

clone_size: once
cdr3_length: 13
d_call: -
v_call: TRBV30
j_call: TRBJ1-4
cdr3_nt: TGTGCCTGGAGCTCGGTGATTAATGAAAAACTGTTTTTT
cdr3_aa: CAWSSVINEKLFF

clone_size: once
cdr3_length: 14
d_call: -
v_call: TRBV5-5
j_call: TRBJ1-2
cdr3_nt: TGTGCCAGCAGCTTGGTCGGGGCAAACTATGGCTACACCTTC
cdr3_aa: CASSLVGANYGYTF

clone_size: once
cdr3_length: 15
d_call: -
v_call: TRBV6-2/TRBV6-3
j_call: TRBJ2-3
cdr3_nt: TGTGCCAGCAGTTACCGACAGTTTAGCACAGATACGCAGTATTTT
cdr3_aa: CASSYRQFSTDTQYF

clone_size: -
cdr3_length: 14
d_call: -
v_call: TRBV5-1
j_call: TRBJ1-2
cdr3_nt: TGCGCCAGCACCTATGGAACACAAAACTATGGCTACACCTTC
cdr3_aa: CASTYGTQNYGYTF

clone_size: -
cdr3_length: 15
d_call: TRBD2
v_call: TRBV18
j_call: TRBJ2-5
cdr3_nt: TGTGCCAGCGCATTCGCTAGCGGGGGACAAGAGACCCAGTACTTC
cdr3_aa: CASAFASGGQETQYF

clone_size: -
cdr3_length: 14
d_call: -
v_call: TRBV19
j_call: TRBJ2-5
cdr3_nt: TGTGCCAGTAGTATAAACGGCGACCAAGAGACCCAGTACTTC
cdr3_aa: CASSINGDQETQYF

clone_size: -
cdr3_length: 15
d_call: -
v_call: TRBV28
j_call: TRBJ1-1
cdr3_nt: TGTGCCAGCAGCCTCACGGGGAGTGGTAACACTGAAGCTTTCTTT
cdr3_aa: CASSLTGSGNTEAFF

clone_size: -
cdr3_length: 15
d_call: -
v_call: TRBV6-6
j_call: TRBJ2-5
cdr3_nt: TGTGCCAGCAGTTACGGAGACGGGGGCCGAGAGACCCAGTACTTC
cdr3_aa: CASSYGDGGRETQYF

clone_size: -
cdr3_length: 13
d_call: -
v_call: TRBV18
j_call: TRBJ1-1
cdr3_nt: TGTGCCAGCTCACCAACCGGTCCGGCTGAAGCTTTCTTT
cdr3_aa: CASSPTGPAEAFF

clone_size: once
cdr3_length: 13
d_call: -
v_call: TRBV9
j_call: TRBJ1-3
cdr3_nt: TGTGCCAGCAGCGATAGGGAGGGAGACACCATATATTTT
cdr3_aa: CASSDREGDTIYF

clone_size: -
cdr3_length: 15
d_call: -
v_call: TRBV5-6
j_call: TRBJ1-6
cdr3_nt: TGTGCCAGCAGCTTGTTGGGGGGATATAATTCACCCCTCCACTTT
cdr3_aa: CASSLLGGYNSPLHF

clone_size: -
cdr3_length: 14
d_call: TRBD1
v_call: TRBV5-1
j_call: TRBJ1-4
cdr3_nt: TGCGCCAGCAGGAGGGACAGCTATAATGAAAAACTGTTTTTT
cdr3_aa: CASRRDSYNEKLFF

clone_size: few
cdr3_length: 15
d_call: TRBD2
v_call: TRBV6-5
j_call: TRBJ2-1
cdr3_nt: TGTGCCAGCAGGGGACTACTCAGCTCCTACAATGAGCAGTTCTTC
cdr3_aa: CASRGLLSSYNEQFF

clone_size: -
cdr3_length: 14
d_call: TRBD1
v_call: TRBV10-2
j_call: TRBJ1-1
cdr3_nt: TGCGCCAGCAGGACAGGGGGCGCTTTGACTGAAGCTTTCTTT
cdr3_aa: CASRTGGALTEAFF

clone_size: -
cdr3_length: 14
d_call: -
v_call: TRBV19
j_call: TRBJ1-6
cdr3_nt: TGTGCCAGTACCCCGAGGGTATTGGGTTCACCCCTCCACTTT
cdr3_aa: CASTPRVLGSPLHF

clone_size: few
cdr3_length: 13
d_call: -
v_call: TRBV27
j_call: TRBJ1-5
cdr3_nt: TGTGCCAGCAGTTTAAGGGAGCGTCAGCCCCAGCATTTT
cdr3_aa: CASSLRERQPQHF

clone_size: few
cdr3_length: 15
d_call: -
v_call: TRBV18
j_call: TRBJ2-5
cdr3_nt: TGTGCCAGCTCACCTAGTCCGGGGGCGGGAGAGACCCAGTACTTC
cdr3_aa: CASSPSPGAGETQYF

clone_size: -
cdr3_length: 17
d_call: TRBD1
v_call: TRBV7-2
j_call: TRBJ2-4
cdr3_nt: TGTGCCAGCAGCCAACAAAGACAGGGGGGGGCCAAAAACATTCAGTACTTC
cdr3_aa: CASSQQRQGGAKNIQYF

clone_size: -
cdr3_length: 15
d_call: -
v_call: TRBV7-9
j_call: TRBJ1-2
cdr3_nt: TGTGCCAGCAGCTTAGAGTCCAGAGCTAACTATGGCTACACCTTC
cdr3_aa: CASSLESRANYGYTF